These 27 T cell receptor beta chains were all obtained from the same sample, sequenced in a study of cytomegalovirus exposure and HLA in healthy donors. The PCR employed 60 Vbeta primers together with 13 Jbeta primers. Clones were read by immunoSEQ multiplex PCR, and TCRdb kept only the in-frame ones, dropping some. The sample has under 200,000 clones, approximately 70% seen once. The sample was PBMCs. The origin of the receptors is a woman aged 30 to 39 in good health and CMV-seronegative.

J is TRBJ2-7 and V is TRBV19; D is perhaps TRBD1 (5 bases). The CDR3 sequence is 12 residues long. The germline gives CDR1 LNHDA, CDR2 SQIVND (reference sequence). Trimming cost V 5 bases and J 6 bases, with 11 bases left between them. The CDR3 DNA sequence: TGTGCCAGTAGTCAAGGGGCAGGCGAGCAGTACTTC. Protein: CASSQGAGEQYF.

This clone has only a few counts. The V gene is TRBV14, the J gene TRBJ1-5; 9 bases agree with TRBD1. Germline V gene sequence: CDR1 SGHDN, CDR2 FVKESK. Losses at the gene ends were 6 bases for V and 2 bases for J; bases not matched to a gene: 23. CDR3 size: 21 residues. The CDR3: CASRQRGRDRALLQGNQPQHF. The DNA for the CDR3 is TGTGCCAGCAGACAGAGAGGCCGGGACAGGGCACTTCTCCAAGGCAATCAGCCCCAGCATTTT.

V gene TRBV19 combines with J gene TRBJ2-2, with 13 bases aligning to TRBD2. The ends lost 4 bases at V and 6 bases at J; junction bases unmatched: 5. The CDR3 is 16 amino acids. CDR1 LNHDA and CDR2 SQIVND come from the germline V gene (reference sequence). The CDR3 DNA reads as TGTGCCAGTAGTAGTCCGGGACTAGCGGGGCCCGGGGAGCTGTTTTTT. This encodes CASSSPGLAGPGELFF.

The genes are TRBV16 and TRBJ2-1, with 9 positions matching TRBD1. The germline V gene has CDR1 KGHSY and CDR2 FQNENV. The length of the CDR3 is 15 residues. Germline trimming cut 4 bases from V and 8 bases from J; bases unmatched to any gene: 9. The DNA for the CDR3 is TGTGCCAGCAGCCCCGGGACAGGGTCCCCCGATGAGCAGTTCTTC. This codes for CASSPGTGSPDEQFF. Full variable domain (rest looked up from reference TRBV16 and TRBJ2-1): GEEVAQTPKHLVRGEGQKAKLYCAPIKGHSYVFWYQQVLKNEFKFLISFQNENVFDETGMPKERFSAKCLPNSPCSLEIQATKLEDSAVYFCASSPGTGSPDEQFFGPGTRLTVL.

The V call is TRBV7-9, the J call TRBJ2-1, with D possibly TRBD2 on 7 matching bases. From germline, CDR1 is SEHNR and CDR2 FQNEAQ (reference sequence). The CDR3 loop spans 16 amino acids. Trimming left V 6 bases short and J 2 bases short, with 17 bases between. CDR3 DNA: TGTGCCAGCAGTTCCGGGTGGGGGGGCCCCTACAATGAGCAGTTCTTC. This encodes CASSSGWGGPYNEQFF.

The rearrangement uses TRBV12-5 and TRBJ2-1; D remains unclear. This CDR3 has 11 residues. Germline CDR1 LGHNT, CDR2 FRNRAP. Between the trimmed V and J ends, which lost 5 bases and 5 bases, there was a span of 4 bases. The CDR3 region is CASGINNEQFF. CDR3 bases: TGTGCTAGTGGTATTAACAATGAGCAGTTCTTC.

The chain recombines TRBV19 with TRBJ2-7, with TRBD1 matching over 7 bases. The CDR3 sequence is 12 residues long. Germline-derived CDR1 and CDR2 are LNHDA and SQIVND (reference sequence). J was trimmed by 4 bases and V by 5 bases; bases with no gene match: 2. CDR3 sequence reads: CASSGQAYEQYF. CDR3 in DNA: TGTGCCAGTAGTGGACAGGCGTACGAGCAGTACTTC.

The V call is TRBV4-3, the J call TRBJ2-2; D might be TRBD1 (6 bases). Trimming shortened V by 1 base and J by 6 bases, and 15 bases separated the two germline ends. From germline, CDR1 is LGHNA and CDR2 YSLEER. This CDR3 spans 16 amino acids. The CDR3 reads CASSQAQGRRSGELFF. The CDR3, as DNA: TGCGCCAGCAGCCAAGCCCAGGGGAGACGTTCCGGGGAGCTGTTTTTT.

This clone was observed a handful of times. The chain recombines TRBV7-2 with TRBJ2-7; tentative D call: TRBD2 (6 bases). Trimming stripped 1 base from V and 2 bases from J, with 9 bases between. The germline V gene encodes CDR1 SGHTA and CDR2 FQGNSA. The CDR3 consists of 14 residues. CDR3 loop: CASSLGLDAYEQYF. Here the CDR3 DNA reads TGTGCCAGCAGCTTAGGACTAGACGCCTACGAGCAGTACTTC.

The CDR3 protein is CASSLSGSASTGELFF. The CDR3, as DNA: TGTGCCAGCAGCTTAAGCGGGAGTGCTTCCACCGGGGAGCTGTTTTTT. The gene calls are TRBV5-6 and TRBJ2-2; 8 bases are shared with TRBD2. CDR1 and CDR2 (germline): SGHDT, YYEEEE. This CDR3 is 16 amino acids long. V was clipped by 2 bases and J by 4 bases; unmatched bases: 7.

This clone was detected only a few times. One end of the junction varies from germline; a read error may be responsible. V usage is TRBV7-9 and J usage is TRBJ1-6; D gene uncertain. The CDR3 consists of 15 residues. Per germline, CDR1 SEHNR and CDR2 FQNEAQ (reference sequence). The CDR3 sequence: CSSSLESSYNSPLHF. The CDR3 coding sequence is TGTTCCAGCAGCTTGGAGAGCTCCTATAATTCACCCCTCCACTTT.

J is TRBJ2-7 and V is TRBV5-5; 10 bases match TRBD1. This CDR3 has 15 residues. Germline assignment: CDR1 SGHKS and CDR2 YYEKEE (reference sequence). The V gene end was trimmed by 4 bases and the J gene end by 2 bases; junction bases not matched to a gene: 6. The chain's CDR3 is CASSPGQGGPYEQYF. The CDR3 DNA follows: TGTGCCAGCAGCCCCGGACAGGGGGGCCCCTACGAGCAGTACTTC.

The chain combines TRBV5-4 with TRBJ2-7; 8 bases are a match to TRBD1. V shed 4 bases, J shed 3 bases, and the junction held 9 bases outside the gene matches. The CDR3 loop spans 15 amino acids. Germline CDR1 SGHNT, CDR2 YYREEE (reference sequence). The CDR3 DNA reads TGTGCCAGCAGCCGCCCGGGACAGGTAGACTACGAGCAGTACTTC. Protein product: CASSRPGQVDYEQYF.

This clone has a handful of counts. V gene TRBV5-6 combines with J gene TRBJ1-5, with D perhaps matching TRBD1 (6 bases). V gave up 3 bases and J gave up 2 bases, with 12 bases separating them. This CDR3 comprises 15 residues. Germline CDR1 is SGHDT and CDR2 is YYEEEE. The CDR3 sequence is CASSSLHRGNQPQHF. Written as DNA, the CDR3 is TGTGCCAGCAGCTCGTTGCACAGGGGCAATCAGCCCCAGCATTTT.

This chain joins TRBV9 and TRBJ2-7, with 10 bases aligning to TRBD1. This CDR3 contains 15 residues. Germline V gene lookup returns CDR1 SGDLS and CDR2 YYNGEE. J lost 2 bases, V lost 4 bases, and 6 bases had no gene match. CDR3 bases: TGTGCCAGCAGCCCATCCGGGACAGGGGCCTACGAGCAGTACTTC. Protein product: CASSPSGTGAYEQYF.

The rearrangement uses TRBV9 and TRBJ1-1, with D perhaps matching TRBD1 (6 bases). V dropped 2 bases and J dropped 4 bases, with 15 bases sitting between them. Germline values: CDR1 SGDLS, CDR2 YYNGEE. CDR3 length: 15 amino acids. The CDR3 protein is CASSVREGVGTEAFF. CDR3 bases: TGTGCCAGCAGCGTTCGGGAGGGGGTAGGCACTGAAGCTTTCTTT.

The V call is TRBV19, the J call TRBJ1-4; possibly TRBD1 for D (6 bases). Germline V gives CDR1 LNHDA, CDR2 SQIVND (reference sequence). This CDR3 comprises 16 residues. The V end lost 7 bases, the J end lost 7 bases, and 22 bases lay between the germline ends. The chain's CDR3 is CASKTEPRGAGEKLFF. The CDR3 DNA reads as TGTGCCAGTAAGACCGAGCCGCGGGGGGCCGGTGAAAAACTGTTTTTT. The full variable domain, in which reference TRBV19 and TRBJ1-4 provide the parts outside the CDR3, is DGGITQSPKYLFRKEGQNVTLSCEQNLNHDAMYWYRQDPGQGLRLIYYSQIVNDFQKGDIAEGYSVSREKKESFPLTVTSAQKNPTAFYLCASKTEPRGAGEKLFFGSGTQLSVL.

Here the CDR3 reads CAISEQGAYEQYF. The CDR3 bases are TGTGCCATCAGTGAGCAGGGGGCCTACGAGCAGTACTTC. The chain employs TRBV10-3 and TRBJ2-7; TRBD1 matches 7 bases. The length of the CDR3 is 13 residues. The trim removed 2 bases at V and 2 bases at J, leaving 0 bases unmatched. The germline gives CDR1 ENHRY, CDR2 SYGVKD.

J is TRBJ2-7 and V is TRBV2; 9 nucleotides match TRBD1. Germline CDR1 and CDR2: SNHLY and FYNNEI. The CDR3 is 14 residues long. Trimming removed 6 bases from V and 2 bases from J; junction bases left unmatched: 5. Here the CDR3 reads CASSLGQGPYEQYF. In DNA form, the CDR3 reads TGTGCCAGCAGCCTAGGACAGGGGCCCTACGAGCAGTACTTC.

The V and J genes are TRBV7-2 and TRBJ1-2; 7 bases fit TRBD1. V lost 2 bases to trimming and J lost 5 bases; unmatched junction nucleotides: 17. In germline, CDR1 is SGHTA, CDR2 FQGNSA. This CDR3 has 18 amino acids. In DNA form, the CDR3 reads TGTGCCAGCAGCTTAACCCACATCTCCGGGACAGTCGAATATGGCTACACCTTC. This gives the protein CASSLTHISGTVEYGYTF.

The chain couples TRBV7-9 to TRBJ2-3; D ambiguous. Germline assignment: CDR1 SEHNR and CDR2 FQNEAQ (reference sequence). The V gene lost 3 bases and the J gene lost 7 bases, with 11 bases spanning the gap. The CDR3 loop spans 13 amino acids. The CDR3 here is CASSFLPENTQYF. CDR3 coding DNA: TGTGCCAGCAGCTTCCTTCCGGAGAATACGCAGTATTTT.

Note on this clone: This CDR3 is also generated by other DNA sequences in the sample. This chain connects TRBV9 to TRBJ1-2; D gene ambiguous. This CDR3 is 14 amino acids long. V was cut by 2 bases and J by 0 bases, with 8 bases left in between. Per the germline V gene, CDR1 is SGDLS and CDR2 is YYNGEE. The DNA of the CDR3 is TGTGCCAGCAGCGTGGAGGTAGCTAACTATGGCTACACCTTC. Its protein is CASSVEVANYGYTF.

J is TRBJ2-2 and V is TRBV6-6; TRBD1 might be the D (6 bases). The CDR3 consists of 14 residues. The V end lost 0 bases, the J end lost 7 bases, and 9 bases lay between the germline ends. Germline V CDR1 and CDR2: MNHNY, SVGAGI (reference sequence). CDR3 DNA: TGTGCCAGCAGTTACTCAACAGGGTACGGGGAGCTGTTTTTT. It is translated as CASSYSTGYGELFF.

The chain links TRBV19 to TRBJ1-2; D might be TRBD1 (6 bases). Trimming left V 3 bases short and J 4 bases short, with 12 bases between. CDR1 and CDR2 (germline): LNHDA, SQIVND (reference sequence). The CDR3 is made up of 14 amino acids. The CDR3, as DNA: TGTGCCAGTAGTATCCCTACAGGGACCTATGGCTACACCTTC. Translating it yields CASSIPTGTYGYTF.

The chain is built from TRBV27 and TRBJ2-7; D possibly corresponds to TRBD1 (6 bases). Germline lookup yields CDR1 MNHEY and CDR2 SMNVEV (reference sequence). This CDR3 has 13 residues. Trimming removed 5 bases at V and 1 base at J, with 9 bases between. CDR3 sequence: CASSPGTSYEQYF. CDR3 in DNA: TGTGCCAGCAGTCCCGGGACATCCTACGAGCAGTACTTC.

The V call is TRBV5-8, the J call TRBJ2-1; 8 bases fit TRBD2. V lost 3 bases, J lost 5 bases, and 4 bases stayed unmatched. The CDR3 consists of 14 residues. Germline-derived CDR1 and CDR2 are SGHTS and YDEGEE. In DNA form, the CDR3 reads TGTGCCAGCAGCTCGGGGGGGCGGGACAATGAGCAGTTCTTC. It translates to CASSSGGRDNEQFF. Using reference TRBV5-8 and TRBJ2-1 for the parts outside the CDR3, the full variable domain is EAGVTQSPTHLIKTRGQQATLRCSPISGHTSVYWYQQALGLGLQFLLWYDEGEERNRGNFPPRFSGRQFPNYSSELNVNALELEDSALYLCASSSGGRDNEQFFGPGTRLTVL.

This clone was seen more than once but under ten times. The chain couples TRBV4-1 to TRBJ2-7; D is perhaps TRBD1 (5 bases). The CDR3 contains 15 residues. V was cut by 0 bases and J by 3 bases, with 12 bases left in between. The germline CDR1 and CDR2 sequences are MGHRA and YSYEKL. CDR3 loop: CASSQDYGQSYEQYF. The CDR3 DNA reads TGCGCCAGCAGCCAAGATTACGGACAAAGCTACGAGCAGTACTTC.